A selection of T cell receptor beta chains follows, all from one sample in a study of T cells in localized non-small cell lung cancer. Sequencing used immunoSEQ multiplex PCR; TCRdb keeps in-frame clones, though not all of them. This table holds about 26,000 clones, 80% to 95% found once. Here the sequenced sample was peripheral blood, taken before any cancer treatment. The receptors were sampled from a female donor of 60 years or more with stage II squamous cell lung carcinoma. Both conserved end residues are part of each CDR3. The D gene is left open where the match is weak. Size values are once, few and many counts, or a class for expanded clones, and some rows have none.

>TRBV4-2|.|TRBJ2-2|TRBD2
CASSLIAGGFTGELFF
TGTGCCAGCAGCCTTATAGCGGGGGGCTTCACCGGGGAGCTGTTTTTT
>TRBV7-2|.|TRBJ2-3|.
CASSANGGRTDTQYF
TGTGCCAGCAGCGCCAACGGGGGCCGCACAGATACGCAGTATTTT
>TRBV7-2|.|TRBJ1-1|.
CASSLLGNTEAFF
TGTGCCAGCAGCTTACTGGGGAACACTGAAGCTTTCTTT
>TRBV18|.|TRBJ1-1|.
CASSPSARGGNTEAFF
TGTGCCAGCTCACCTTCGGCCAGAGGTGGGAACACTGAAGCTTTCTTT
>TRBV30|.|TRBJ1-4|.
CAWSALDAKMFF
TGTGCCTGGAGTGCCCTCGACGCGAAGATGTTTTTT
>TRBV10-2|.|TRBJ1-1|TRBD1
CASSLQGAKGAEAFF
TGCGCCAGCAGCCTACAGGGGGCGAAGGGGGCTGAAGCTTTCTTT
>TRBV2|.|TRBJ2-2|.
CASSRDRNTGELFF
TGTGCCAGCAGTCGGGACCGGAACACCGGGGAGCTGTTTTTT
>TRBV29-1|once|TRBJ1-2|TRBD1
CSASRTGANYGYTF
TGCAGCGCGAGCCGGACAGGAGCTAACTATGGCTACACCTTC
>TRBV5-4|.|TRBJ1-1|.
CASSRSSLNTEAFF
TGTGCCAGCAGCCGCTCCTCCCTTAACACTGAAGCTTTCTTT
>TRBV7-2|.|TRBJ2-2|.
CASSFWENTGELFF
TGTGCCAGCAGCTTTTGGGAGAACACCGGGGAGCTGTTTTTT
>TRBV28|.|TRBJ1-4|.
CASSLSSGNNEKLFF
TGTGCCAGCAGTTTATCGTCGGGGAATAATGAAAAACTGTTTTTT
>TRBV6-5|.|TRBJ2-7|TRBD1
CASTPGTGREQYF
TGTGCCAGCACCCCCGGGACAGGCCGCGAGCAGTACTTC
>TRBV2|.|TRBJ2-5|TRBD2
CASSGTSVETQYF
TGTGCCAGCAGTGGGACTAGCGTGGAGACCCAGTACTTC
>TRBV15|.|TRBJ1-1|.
CATSRDNGVTEAFF
TGTGCCACCAGCAGAGATAATGGGGTTACTGAAGCTTTCTTT
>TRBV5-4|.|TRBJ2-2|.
CASSLWGQANTGELFF
TGTGCCAGCAGCTTGTGGGGACAAGCGAACACCGGGGAGCTGTTTTTT
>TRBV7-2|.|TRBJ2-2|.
CASSSGGAGTGELFF
TGTGCCAGCAGCTCTGGGGGCGCCGGCACCGGGGAGCTGTTTTTT
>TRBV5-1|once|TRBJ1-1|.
CASSHDRRNTEAFF
TGCGCCAGCAGCCACGACAGGAGAAACACTGAAGCTTTCTTT
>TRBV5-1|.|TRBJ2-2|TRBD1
CASSVTGTGNTGELFF
TGCGCCAGCAGCGTTACTGGGACAGGGAACACCGGGGAGCTGTTTTTT
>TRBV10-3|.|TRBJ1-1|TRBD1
CAISPDRGNANEAFF
TGTGCCATCAGCCCCGACAGGGGGAACGCTAATGAAGCTTTCTTT
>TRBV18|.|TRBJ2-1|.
CASSPPSIGLFF
TGTGCCAGCTCACCACCTAGCATTGGGTTGTTCTTC
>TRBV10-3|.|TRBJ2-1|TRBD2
CAISESGGSVRNEQFF
TGTGCCATCAGTGAGTCGGGGGGGAGCGTTAGGAATGAGCAGTTCTTC
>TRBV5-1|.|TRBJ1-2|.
CASSPEPGSGYTF
TGCGCCAGCAGCCCGGAACCAGGGAGTGGCTACACCTTC
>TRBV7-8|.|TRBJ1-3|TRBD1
CASSIGTGDGNTIYF
TGTGCCAGCAGCATAGGGACAGGGGATGGAAACACCATATATTTT
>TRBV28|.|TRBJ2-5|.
CASSFWQSQETQYF
TGTGCCAGCAGTTTCTGGCAGTCACAAGAGACCCAGTACTTC
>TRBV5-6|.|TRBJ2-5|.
CASSLWDSETQYF
TGCGCCAGCAGCTTGTGGGACTCGGAGACCCAGTACTTC
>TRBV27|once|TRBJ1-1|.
CASSFETGGANTEAFF
TGTGCCAGCAGTTTTGAAACAGGAGGGGCGAACACTGAAGCTTTCTTT
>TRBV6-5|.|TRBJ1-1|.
CASSRDARNTEAFF
TGTGCCAGCAGTCGGGACGCCCGGAACACTGAAGCTTTCTTT
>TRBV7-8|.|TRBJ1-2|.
CASSSGQNYGYTF
TGTGCCAGCAGCTCTGGACAAAACTATGGCTACACCTTC
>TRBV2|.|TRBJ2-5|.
CASNDWGRETQYF
TGTGCCAGCAACGACTGGGGCCGGGAGACCCAGTACTTC